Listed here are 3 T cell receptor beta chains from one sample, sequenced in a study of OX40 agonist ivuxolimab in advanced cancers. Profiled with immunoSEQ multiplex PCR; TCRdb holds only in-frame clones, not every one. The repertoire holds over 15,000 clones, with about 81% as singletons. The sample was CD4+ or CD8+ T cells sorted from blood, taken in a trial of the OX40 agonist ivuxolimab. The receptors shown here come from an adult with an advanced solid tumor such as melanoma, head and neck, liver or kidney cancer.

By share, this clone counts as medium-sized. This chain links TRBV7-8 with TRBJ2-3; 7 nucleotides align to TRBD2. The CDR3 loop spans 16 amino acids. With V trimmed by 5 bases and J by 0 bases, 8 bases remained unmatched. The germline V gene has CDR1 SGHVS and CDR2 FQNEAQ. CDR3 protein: CASSGRGGTSTDTQYF. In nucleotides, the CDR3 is TGTGCCAGCAGCGGGAGGGGAGGGACTAGCACAGATACGCAGTATTTT.

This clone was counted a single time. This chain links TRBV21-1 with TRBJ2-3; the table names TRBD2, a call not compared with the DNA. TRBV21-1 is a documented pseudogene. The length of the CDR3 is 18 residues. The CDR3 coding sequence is TGTGCCAGCAGCAAAGAAGGCACTAGCGGACCCCGCACAGATACGCAGTATTTT. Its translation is CASSKEGTSGPRTDTQYF.

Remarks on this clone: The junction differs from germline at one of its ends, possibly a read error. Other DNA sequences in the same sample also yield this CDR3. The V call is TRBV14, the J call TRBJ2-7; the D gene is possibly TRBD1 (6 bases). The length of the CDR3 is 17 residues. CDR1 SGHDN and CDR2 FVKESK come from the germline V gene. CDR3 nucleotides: TGTGCCAGTAGCCAAGAGATAATCGGGACAAGGATTTACGAGCAGTACTTC. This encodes CASSQEIIGTRIYEQYF.